This passage covers 31 T cell receptor beta chains from one sample sequenced in a study of OX40 agonist ivuxolimab in advanced cancers. Library method: the immunoSEQ multiplex PCR assay. The clones in this table, taken by TCRdb from immuneACCESS, are in-frame only. Not every clone is retained; where verified, under half of the shortfall comes from an unresolved V gene, and the cause of the rest is unknown. The sample table lists about 75,000 clones, around 90% of them with a count of one. The ten largest clones capture 1.3% of the sample. Sequencing was performed on CD4+ or CD8+ T cells sorted from blood, taken in a trial of the OX40 agonist ivuxolimab. Receptor source: an adult with an advanced solid tumor such as melanoma, head and neck, liver or kidney cancer.

The genes are TRBV5-1 and TRBJ2-2, with TRBD1 matching 7 bases. The V segment lost 2 bases and the J segment 0 bases; nucleotides outside the gene matches: 1. Germline V gene data show CDR1 as SGHRS and CDR2 as YFSETQ. CDR3 size: 15 residues. The CDR3 DNA reads as TGCGCCAGCAGCTTCGACAGGGCGAACACCGGGGAGCTGTTTTTT. This sequence encodes CASSFDRANTGELFF.

This clone was seen just once. CDR3 DNA sequence: TGTGCCAGCGGGACAGACAATCAGCCCCAGCATTTT. The encoded protein is CASGTDNQPQHF. The chain combines TRBV7-6 with TRBJ1-5; 7 bases align to TRBD1. The germline V gene has CDR1 SGHVS and CDR2 FNYEAQ. This CDR3 is built from 12 residues. V was pared by 8 bases and J by 3 bases, with 1 base of the junction left unmatched.

The V and J genes are TRBV18 and TRBJ2-1; 9 bases align to TRBD1. From germline, CDR1 is KGHSH and CDR2 LQKENI. The CDR3 consists of 15 residues. J lost 5 bases, V lost 3 bases, and 5 bases had no gene match. CDR3 loop: CASSPGTGFHNEQFF. DNA of the CDR3: TGTGCCAGCTCACCGGGGACAGGGTTCCACAATGAGCAGTTCTTC.

The V and J genes are TRBV2 and TRBJ2-2, with D uncertain. The CDR3 contains 12 residues. Trimming shortened V by 5 bases and J by 3 bases, and 4 bases separated the two germline ends. Germline-derived CDR1 and CDR2 are SNHLY and FYNNEI. The CDR3 is CASSSDTGELFF. Here the CDR3 DNA reads TGTGCCAGCAGTTCCGACACCGGGGAGCTGTTTTTT. The full variable domain, with the rest looked up from reference TRBV2 and TRBJ2-2, is EPEVTQTPSHQVTQMGQEVILRCVPISNHLYFYWYRQILGQKVEFLVSFYNNEISEKSEIFDDQFSVERPDGSNFTLKIRSTKLEDSAMYFCASSSDTGELFFGEGSRLTVL.

In its sample, this clone was seen a few times. The chain recombines TRBV30 with TRBJ1-1; 7 bases agree with TRBD1. This CDR3 is built from 12 residues. The germline gives CDR1 GTSNPN, CDR2 SVGIG (reference sequence). J gave up 7 bases and V 4 bases, and 6 bases lay outside the gene matches. CDR3 coding DNA: TGTGCCTGGACTCGACAGGGTCGTGAAGCTTTCTTT. Protein product: CAWTRQGREAFF.

The CDR3 sequence is CASSLAGTGKVLENIQYF. CDR3 coding DNA: TGCGCCAGCAGCTTGGCCGGGACAGGAAAGGTTTTAGAAAACATTCAGTACTTC. J is TRBJ2-4 and V is TRBV5-1, with TRBD1 identical over 8 bases. CDR1 and CDR2 (germline): SGHRS, YFSETQ. This CDR3 has 18 amino acids. V shed 0 bases, J shed 5 bases, and the junction held 13 bases outside the gene matches.

V gene TRBV28 combines with J gene TRBJ2-3; D is unresolved. This CDR3 has 13 amino acids. V lost 5 bases and J lost 3, with 9 bases in between. Germline assignment: CDR1 MDHEN and CDR2 SYDVKM. The CDR3 nucleotides are TGTGCCAGCAGTCGGAGACGGACAGATACGCAGTATTTT. Protein: CASSRRRTDTQYF.

The V gene is TRBV10-3, the J gene TRBJ2-1, with no clear D. The V end lost 0 bases, the J end lost 7 bases, and 13 bases lay between the germline ends. The CDR3 totals 15 residues. Germline V gene lookup returns CDR1 ENHRY and CDR2 SYGVKD. CDR3 loop: CAISESGPAMNEQFF. CDR3 nucleotides: TGTGCCATCAGTGAGTCAGGACCGGCTATGAATGAGCAGTTCTTC.

The chain couples TRBV18 to TRBJ2-7, with TRBD2 matching 7 bases. Germline V gene data show CDR1 as KGHSH and CDR2 as LQKENI. CDR3 length equals 12 residues. V trimming: 5 bases; J trimming: 6 bases; junction bases outside the gene matches: 4. Here the CDR3 DNA reads TGTGCCAGCTCAGGAAGGGAGGGCGAGCAGTACTTC. It specifies CASSGREGEQYF.

The chain joins TRBV19 to TRBJ1-4, with D unclear. Germline V gene data show CDR1 as LNHDA and CDR2 as SQIVND (reference sequence). With 7 bases removed from V and 8 bases from J, the gap between germline ends came to 20 bases. The CDR3 covers 15 residues. CDR3 residues: CASTGATGSGEKLFF. In DNA, the CDR3 is TGTGCCAGTACCGGAGCGACGGGGTCGGGGGAAAAACTGTTTTTT.

This chain joins TRBV7-3 and TRBJ1-3, with no clear D. V dropped 5 bases and J dropped 7 bases, with 9 bases sitting between them. This CDR3 has 12 amino acids. Germline CDR1 SGHTA, CDR2 FQGTGA. CDR3 DNA sequence: TGTGCCAGCAGCCTTAGTCGGAACACCATATATTTT. Translated, it gives CASSLSRNTIYF.

This sequence joins TRBV18 and TRBJ1-1; D gene uncertain. V was trimmed by 2 bases and J by 1 base, leaving 5 bases between them. Germline CDR1 and CDR2: KGHSH and LQKENI. The CDR3 runs 13 residues. In nucleotides, the CDR3 is TGTGCCAGCTCACCAGGGGAGAACACTGAAGCTTTCTTT. Translation gives CASSPGENTEAFF.

This chain links TRBV11-2 with TRBJ1-3; D is perhaps TRBD1 (6 bases). With 3 bases removed from V and 4 bases from J, the gap between germline ends came to 13 bases. Germline CDR1 is SGHAT and CDR2 is FQNNGV. The CDR3 runs 15 residues. The CDR3, as DNA: TGTGCCAGCAGCTTGGGTCGGCAGGGGGGAAACACCATATATTTT. It specifies CASSLGRQGGNTIYF. Drawing the rest from reference TRBV11-2 and TRBJ1-3, the complete variable domain is EAGVAQSPRYKIIEKRQSVAFWCNPISGHATLYWYQQILGQGPKLLIQFQNNGVVDDSQLPKDRFSAERLKGVDSTLKIQPAKLEDSAVYLCASSLGRQGGNTIYFGEGSWLTVV.

This chain uses TRBV30 with TRBJ2-3; 13 bases are a match to TRBD2. V dropped 3 bases and J dropped 3; count of bases not matched to a gene: 3. The CDR3 has 15 residues. Germline-derived CDR1 and CDR2 are GTSNPN and SVGIG (reference sequence). The CDR3 loop is CAWRPGLAGTDTQYF. DNA of the CDR3: TGTGCCTGGAGGCCGGGACTAGCGGGGACAGATACGCAGTATTTT. Looking up the rest from reference TRBV30 and TRBJ2-3 gives the full variable domain: SQTIHQWPATLVQPVGSPLSLECTVEGTSNPNLYWYRQAAGRGLQLLFYSVGIGQISSEVPQNLSASRPQDRQFILSSKKLLLSDSGFYLCAWRPGLAGTDTQYFGPGTRLTVL.

This clone was found once. The J gene is TRBJ2-1, the V gene TRBV5-6, with D possibly being TRBD2 (5 bases). V was cut by 0 bases and J by 10 bases, with 11 bases left in between. This CDR3 spans 13 amino acids. The germline V gene has CDR1 SGHDT and CDR2 YYEEEE. CDR3 sequence: CASSLVQSGEQFF. For the CDR3, the DNA is TGTGCCAGCAGCTTGGTGCAGTCGGGAGAGCAGTTCTTC.

The rearrangement joins TRBV29-1 to TRBJ2-7; tentatively, D is TRBD2 (5 bases). The ends were cut back, 4 bases at V and 6 bases at J, with 13 bases in the middle. Germline assignment: CDR1 SQVTM and CDR2 ANQGSEA. The length of the CDR3 is 12 residues. CDR3 bases: TGCAGCGTTGGGCTAGACGGGATCGAGCAGTACTTC. Translated: CSVGLDGIEQYF.

The V gene is TRBV7-9, the J gene TRBJ2-2; TRBD2 might be the D (5 bases). Trimming took 5 bases from V and 0 from J, leaving 13 bases between them. The V gene's germline CDR1 is SEHNR and CDR2 FQNEAQ (reference sequence). The CDR3 consists of 16 residues. CDR3 in DNA: TGTGCCAGCAGCCCCCCTGGGAGCACGAACACCGGGGAGCTGTTTTTT. Its translation is CASSPPGSTNTGELFF.

The rearrangement joins TRBV5-1 to TRBJ1-6; TRBD1 is a possible D gene (5 bases). Per the germline V gene, CDR1 is SGHRS and CDR2 is YFSETQ. The V end was cut by 0 bases, the J end by 6 bases, with 10 bases between. This CDR3 is built from 15 residues. The CDR3 sequence is CASSLDGASNSPLHF. The DNA of the CDR3 is TGCGCCAGCAGCTTGGATGGGGCGTCTAATTCACCCCTCCACTTT.

This clone has more than one count but fewer than ten. The genes are TRBV9 and TRBJ2-3, with TRBD1 as a possible D gene (8 bases). Between the trimmed V and J ends, which lost 0 bases and 3 bases, there was a span of 14 bases. Germline V gene data show CDR1 as SGDLS and CDR2 as YYNGEE. The CDR3 is 16 residues long. CDR3 amino acids: CASSVDRGGDTDTQYF. CDR3 nucleotides: TGTGCCAGCAGCGTAGACAGGGGGGGTGATACAGATACGCAGTATTTT.

The genes are TRBV18 and TRBJ2-7, with D possibly matching TRBD2 (5 bases). Between the trimmed V and J ends, which lost 6 bases and 1 base, there was a span of 19 bases. The CDR3 loop spans 16 amino acids. CDR1 and CDR2 (germline): KGHSH, LQKENI. The CDR3: CASSPRRAGGSYEQYF. CDR3 in DNA: TGTGCCAGCTCCCCCAGAAGGGCGGGTGGGTCCTACGAGCAGTACTTC.

V gene TRBV5-1 combines with J gene TRBJ2-6; 12 bases fit TRBD1. J was trimmed by 3 bases and V by 1 base; bases with no gene match: 5. CDR1 and CDR2 from the germline V gene are SGHRS and YFSETQ. The CDR3 contains 18 residues. The CDR3 DNA is TGCGCCAGCAGCTTGCGGGGACAGGGGGCGCTTGGGGCCAACGTCCTGACTTTC. Translating gives CASSLRGQGALGANVLTF.

The chain joins TRBV7-3 to TRBJ2-3; D may correspond to TRBD1 or TRBD2 (5 bases each). The V and J ends lost 5 bases and 8 bases respectively, with 17 bases between them. The CDR3 runs to 14 residues. Germline V gene lookup returns CDR1 SGHTA and CDR2 FQGTGA. The CDR3 bases are TGTGCCAGCAGCCGCGTGGGGGAGTGGAGTACGCAGTATTTT. It yields the protein CASSRVGEWSTQYF.

This clone has a handful of counts. The gene calls are TRBV14 and TRBJ2-5; weak D call: TRBD2 (5 bases). The length of the CDR3 is 16 residues. Trimming stripped 0 bases from V and 3 bases from J, with 14 bases between. From germline, CDR1 is SGHDN and CDR2 FVKESK. The CDR3 nucleotides are TGTGCCAGCAGCCAAGATACTAGTTTCAGAGAAGAGACCCAGTACTTC. Protein: CASSQDTSFREETQYF.

The chain recombines TRBV13 with TRBJ2-7; 9 nucleotides match TRBD1. The V segment lost 5 bases and the J segment 5 bases; nucleotides outside the gene matches: 10. Germline V gives CDR1 PRHDT, CDR2 FYEKMQ (reference sequence). CDR3 size: 15 residues. The CDR3 is CASSLTGTGSHEQYF. CDR3 nucleotide sequence: TGTGCCAGCAGCCTCACCGGGACAGGGAGCCACGAGCAGTACTTC.

The CDR3 DNA reads TGCAGCGTTGACGCAGGGGCCAGCACAGATACGCAGTATTTT. Translation gives CSVDAGASTDTQYF. The chain combines TRBV29-1 with TRBJ2-3, with D perhaps matching TRBD1 (6 bases). V was pared by 3 bases and J by 0 bases, with 10 bases between. This CDR3 has 14 amino acids. Germline CDR1 reads SQVTM; CDR2 reads ANQGSEA.

The chain recombines TRBV5-1 with TRBJ1-2, with 10 positions matching TRBD1. Germline trimming cut 2 bases from V and 1 base from J; bases unmatched to any gene: 2. The CDR3 is made up of 15 amino acids. Germline lookup yields CDR1 SGHRS and CDR2 YFSETQ. CDR3 nucleotide sequence: TGCGCCAGCAGCTTCGACAGGGGGCTTAACTATGGCTACACCTTC. Amino acid sequence: CASSFDRGLNYGYTF.

The chain couples TRBV18 to TRBJ1-1; D gene unclear. The V gene lost 0 bases and the J gene lost 2 bases, with 7 bases spanning the gap. There are 14 residues in the CDR3. CDR1 is KGHSH and CDR2 is LQKENI in the germline V gene. DNA of the CDR3: TGTGCCAGCTCACCACCGGAGGCCAACACTGAAGCTTTCTTT. This encodes CASSPPEANTEAFF.

CDR3 region: CASSPPGARFGNTIYF. The DNA for the CDR3 is TGTGCCAGTAGCCCTCCCGGGGCGCGGTTTGGAAACACCATATATTTT. V is TRBV19 and J is TRBJ1-3; possibly TRBD1 for D (5 bases). V lost 6 bases and J lost 3, with 18 bases in between. From germline, CDR1 is LNHDA and CDR2 SQIVND (reference sequence). The CDR3 extends over 16 amino acids.

V is TRBV7-6 and J is TRBJ2-1, with 12 bases matching TRBD2. This CDR3 is 16 amino acids long. Per the germline V gene, CDR1 is SGHVS and CDR2 is FNYEAQ. Trimming cost V 3 bases and J 8 bases; bases outside gene matches: 8. The CDR3 loop is CASSLRLAGDGDEQFF. The CDR3 DNA sequence: TGTGCCAGCAGCTTGCGACTAGCGGGGGACGGGGATGAGCAGTTCTTC.

The chain joins TRBV29-1 to TRBJ1-2; 7 bases are shared with TRBD1. With 2 bases clipped from V and 2 bases from J, the junction kept 8 bases outside the gene matches. The CDR3 consists of 15 residues. Per germline, CDR1 SQVTM and CDR2 ANQGSEA. In DNA form, the CDR3 reads TGCAGCGTTGAAAGAGTACAGGGGTACAACTATGGCTACACCTTC. Amino acids: CSVERVQGYNYGYTF.

This chain links TRBV18 with TRBJ1-2; D call uncertain. The V gene's germline CDR1 is KGHSH and CDR2 LQKENI. Between the trimmed V and J ends, which lost 5 bases and 6 bases, there was a span of 13 bases. CDR3 length equals 13 residues. The CDR3 DNA reads TGTGCCAGCTCAACCGTCGGGTCCGATGGCTACACCTTC. Protein sequence: CASSTVGSDGYTF. The full variable domain, its missing parts supplied by reference TRBV18 and TRBJ1-2, is NAGVMQNPRHLVRRRGQEARLRCSPMKGHSHVYWYRQLPEEGLKFMVYLQKENIIDESGMPKERFSAEFPKEGPSILRIQQVVRGDSAAYFCASSTVGSDGYTFGSGTRLTVV.